This T cell receptor (beta chain) was obtained from a study of T-cell memory formation after mild COVID-19. Looking at the study overall: Clusters of TCRs were largely donor specific.

The authors produced TCR alpha and TCR beta cDNA libraries with sample barcodes and UMIs by 5'RACE using constant-segment primers. Each CDR3 protein gets one entry after TCRdb re-called the 5' RACE reads with MiXCR. Of around 420,000 distinct CDR3 sequences listed, roughly a quarter are singletons. This clonotype was obtained from an adult woman who had mild COVID-19 (a few samples of this study predate the infection). Cell type and time point are not known. Sequencing used PBMCs or a T cell subset sorted from them (not recorded which).

CDR3 nucleotides: TGCAGCGTTGAGGACCAATCGGATGAGCAGTTCTTC. This sequence encodes CSVEDQSDEQFF. V and J are TRBV29-1 and TRBJ2-1; no definite D call. V was shortened by 3 bases and J by 8 bases, with 11 bases between the two germline ends. CDR1 is SQVTM, CDR2 ANQGSEA, per germline. The CDR3 is 12 amino acids.